The 7 T cell receptor beta chains below come from one sample, sequenced in a study of cytomegalovirus exposure and HLA in healthy donors. A multiplex PCR was run with 60 Vbeta primers and 13 Jbeta primers. Sequencing was performed with immunoSEQ multiplex PCR; in TCRdb, only in-frame clones are kept and a portion is missing. The sample gives 160,000 or so clones, roughly 80% of which show up once; 6% to 9% is in the top ten. Sequencing was performed on PBMCs. These receptors all stem from a woman in her twenties or thirties in good health and CMV-seropositive.

The table lists this clone with a count of one. The chain uses TRBV9 and TRBJ2-7; 10 bases agree with TRBD2. Germline V gives CDR1 SGDLS, CDR2 YYNGEE. The CDR3 runs 16 residues. V was clipped by 0 bases and J by 2 bases; unmatched bases: 5. CDR3 sequence reads: CASSVAVAGGTYEQYF. The CDR3 DNA is TGTGCCAGCAGCGTAGCAGTAGCGGGGGGCACCTACGAGCAGTACTTC.

This rearrangement joins TRBV7-9 to TRBJ1-1; perhaps TRBD1 as D (5 bases). The CDR3 consists of 14 residues. Trimming removed 5 bases at V and 3 bases at J, with 13 bases between. The germline V gene has CDR1 SEHNR and CDR2 FQNEAQ (reference sequence). Here the CDR3 DNA reads TGTGCCAGCAGCCCTGAAGGGGTATACACTGAAGCTTTCTTT. Its translation: CASSPEGVYTEAFF.

Remarks on this clone: Relative to the germline gene, one junction end is altered; a read error may explain this. The rearrangement uses TRBV19 and TRBJ2-5; D is undetermined. CDR1 is LNHDA, CDR2 SQIVND, per germline (reference sequence). CDR3 length equals 14 residues. CDR3 residues: CASSPAQYQEAQYF. CDR3 nucleotide sequence: TGTGCCAGTAGCCCAGCCCAGTACCAAGAGGCCCAGTACTTC.

This chain connects TRBV4-1 to TRBJ1-6; 11 nucleotides line up with TRBD1. Trimming took 3 bases from V and 7 from J; bases not matched to a gene: 17. The CDR3 is made up of 20 amino acids. Germline V gives CDR1 MGHRA, CDR2 YSYEKL. The CDR3: CASSQEGQGALVWKNSPLHF. In DNA, the CDR3 is TGCGCCAGCAGCCAGGAAGGACAGGGGGCATTGGTGTGGAAAAATTCACCCCTCCACTTT.

V usage is TRBV7-2 and J usage is TRBJ1-1; D call uncertain. This CDR3 region has 14 residues. Germline CDR1 reads SGHTA; CDR2 reads FQGNSA. V dropped 1 base and J dropped 1 base, with 7 bases sitting between them. CDR3 sequence (DNA): TGTGCCAGCAGCTTAGGAGGGCGGAACACTGAAGCTTTCTTT. Translation: CASSLGGRNTEAFF.

This clone showed up just a few times. The CDR3 spells CASSFGQDGETQYF. The DNA of the CDR3 is TGTGCCAGCAGCTTCGGACAGGATGGAGAGACCCAGTACTTC. This rearrangement joins TRBV7-7 to TRBJ2-5; 7 positions agree with TRBD1. The CDR3 has 14 residues. V shed 3 bases, J shed 4 bases, and the junction held 5 bases outside the gene matches. Per the germline V gene, CDR1 is SSHAT and CDR2 is FNYEAQ (reference sequence).

This clone appeared a few times. The gene calls are TRBV27 and TRBJ2-7; the match to TRBD1 covers 7 bases. The CDR3 extends over 14 amino acids. After removal of 3 bases from V and 3 bases from J, the junction contained 5 bases not matched to a gene. From germline, CDR1 is MNHEY and CDR2 SMNVEV (reference sequence). Here the CDR3 reads CASSFQGQNYEQYF. CDR3 bases: TGTGCCAGCAGTTTCCAGGGACAGAACTACGAGCAGTACTTC.